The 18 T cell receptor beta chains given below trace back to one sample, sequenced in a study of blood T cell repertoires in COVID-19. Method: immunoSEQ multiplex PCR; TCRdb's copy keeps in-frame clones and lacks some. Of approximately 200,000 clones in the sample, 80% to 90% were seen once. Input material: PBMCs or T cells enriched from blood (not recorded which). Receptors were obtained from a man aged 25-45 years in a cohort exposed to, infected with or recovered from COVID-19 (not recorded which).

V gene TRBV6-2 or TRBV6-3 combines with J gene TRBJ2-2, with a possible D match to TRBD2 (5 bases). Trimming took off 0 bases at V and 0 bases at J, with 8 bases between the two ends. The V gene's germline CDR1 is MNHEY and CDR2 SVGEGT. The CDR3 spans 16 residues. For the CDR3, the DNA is TGTGCCAGCAGTTACTCGAGGGTCTCGAACACCGGGGAGCTGTTTTTT. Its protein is CASSYSRVSNTGELFF.

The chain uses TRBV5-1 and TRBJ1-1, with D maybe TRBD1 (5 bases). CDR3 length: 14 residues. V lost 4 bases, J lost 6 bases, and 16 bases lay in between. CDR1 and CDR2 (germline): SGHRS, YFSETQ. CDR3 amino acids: CASSSGRGIAEAFF. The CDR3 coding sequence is TGCGCCAGCAGCAGTGGCCGGGGGATCGCTGAAGCTTTCTTT.

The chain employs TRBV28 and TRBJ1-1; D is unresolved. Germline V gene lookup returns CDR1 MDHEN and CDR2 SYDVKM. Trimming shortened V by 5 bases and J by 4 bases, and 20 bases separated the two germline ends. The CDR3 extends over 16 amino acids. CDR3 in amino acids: CASSDQPGSPATEAFF. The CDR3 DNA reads TGTGCCAGCAGTGACCAGCCGGGGTCTCCTGCCACTGAAGCTTTCTTT.

For the CDR3, the DNA is TGTGCCAGCAGTTTACTCACAGGGGCTAAAGCTTTCTTT. Translating gives CASSLLTGAKAFF. The chain joins TRBV6-5 to TRBJ1-1; 7 bases line up with TRBD1. Germline CDR1 reads MNHEY; CDR2 reads SVGAGI. This CDR3 comprises 13 residues. V shed 4 bases, J shed 9 bases, and the junction held 8 bases outside the gene matches.

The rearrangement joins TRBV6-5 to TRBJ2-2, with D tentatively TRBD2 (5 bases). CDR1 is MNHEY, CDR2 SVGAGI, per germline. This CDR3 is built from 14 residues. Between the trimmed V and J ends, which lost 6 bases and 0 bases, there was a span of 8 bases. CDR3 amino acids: CASRRVANTGELFF. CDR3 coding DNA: TGTGCCAGCAGGAGGGTAGCGAACACCGGGGAGCTGTTTTTT.

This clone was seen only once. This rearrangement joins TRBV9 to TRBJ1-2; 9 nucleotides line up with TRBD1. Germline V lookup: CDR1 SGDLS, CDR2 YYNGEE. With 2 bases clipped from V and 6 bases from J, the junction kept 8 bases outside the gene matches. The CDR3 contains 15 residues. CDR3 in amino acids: CASSVNPGQGDGYTF. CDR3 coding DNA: TGTGCCAGCAGCGTCAACCCGGGACAGGGTGATGGCTACACCTTC.

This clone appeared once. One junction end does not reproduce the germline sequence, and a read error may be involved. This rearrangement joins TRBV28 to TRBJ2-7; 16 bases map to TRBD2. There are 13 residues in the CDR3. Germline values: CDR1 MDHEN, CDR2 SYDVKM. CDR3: CASRPGLAGGPHF. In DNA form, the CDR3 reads TGTGCCAGCAGACCGGGACTAGCGGGAGGGCCGCACTTC.

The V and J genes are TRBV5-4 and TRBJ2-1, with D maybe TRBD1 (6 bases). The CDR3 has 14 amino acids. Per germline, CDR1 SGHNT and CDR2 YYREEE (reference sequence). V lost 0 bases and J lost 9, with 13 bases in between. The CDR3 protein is CASSLAGVGGEQFF. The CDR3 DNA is TGTGCCAGCAGCTTGGCAGGGGTGGGCGGTGAGCAGTTCTTC.

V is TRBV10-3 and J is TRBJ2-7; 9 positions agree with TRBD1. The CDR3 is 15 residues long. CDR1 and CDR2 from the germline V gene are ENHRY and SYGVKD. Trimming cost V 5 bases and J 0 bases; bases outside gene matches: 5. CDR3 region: CAISTGDRVSYEQYF. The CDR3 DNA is TGTGCCATCAGTACCGGGGACAGGGTCTCCTACGAGCAGTACTTC.

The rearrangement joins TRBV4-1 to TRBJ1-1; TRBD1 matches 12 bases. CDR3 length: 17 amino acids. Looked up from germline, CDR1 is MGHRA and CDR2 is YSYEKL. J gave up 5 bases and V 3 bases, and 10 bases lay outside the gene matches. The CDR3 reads CASSHIGTGGYRTEAFF. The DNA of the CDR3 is TGCGCCAGCAGCCATATCGGGACAGGGGGCTATCGGACTGAAGCTTTCTTT.

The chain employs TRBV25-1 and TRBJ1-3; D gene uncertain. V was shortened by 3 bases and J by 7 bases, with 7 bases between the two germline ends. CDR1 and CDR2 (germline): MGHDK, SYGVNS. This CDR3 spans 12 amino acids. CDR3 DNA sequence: TGTGCCAGCAGTGACCTGCGGAACACCATATATTTT. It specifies CASSDLRNTIYF.

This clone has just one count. The DNA of the CDR3 is TGTGCCAGCAGCTTAATGGGGAGGGCTAATGAAAAACTGTTTTTT. Translated: CASSLMGRANEKLFF. The V and J genes are TRBV7-2 and TRBJ1-4; D unclear. Germline V gene sequence: CDR1 SGHTA, CDR2 FQGNSA. The CDR3 sequence is 15 residues long. With 2 bases removed from V and 3 bases from J, the gap between germline ends came to 10 bases.

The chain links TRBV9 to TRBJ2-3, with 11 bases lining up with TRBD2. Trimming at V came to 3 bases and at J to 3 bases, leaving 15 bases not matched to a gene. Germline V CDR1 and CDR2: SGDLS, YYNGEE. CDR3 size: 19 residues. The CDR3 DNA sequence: TGTGCCAGCAGCGGACCCCATCTAACCACTAGCGGGAGTACAGATACGCAGTATTTT. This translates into CASSGPHLTTSGSTDTQYF.

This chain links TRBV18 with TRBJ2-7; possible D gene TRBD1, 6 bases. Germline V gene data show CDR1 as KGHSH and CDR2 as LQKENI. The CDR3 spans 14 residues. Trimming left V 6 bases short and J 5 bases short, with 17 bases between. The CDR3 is CASSSTTGTHEQYF. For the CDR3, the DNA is TGTGCCAGCTCGTCTACTACAGGGACCCACGAGCAGTACTTC.

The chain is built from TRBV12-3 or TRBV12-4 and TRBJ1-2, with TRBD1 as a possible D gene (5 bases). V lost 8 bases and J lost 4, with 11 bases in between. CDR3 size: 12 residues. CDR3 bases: TGTGCCAGCCGACAGACGCTCTATGGCTACACCTTC. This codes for CASRQTLYGYTF.

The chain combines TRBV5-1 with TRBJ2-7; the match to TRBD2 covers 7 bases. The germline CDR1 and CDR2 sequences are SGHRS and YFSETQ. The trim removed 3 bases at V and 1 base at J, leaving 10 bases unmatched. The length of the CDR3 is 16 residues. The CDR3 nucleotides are TGCGCCAGCAGCTGGTCTAGCGGATCCTTATCCTACGAGCAGTACTTC. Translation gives CASSWSSGSLSYEQYF.

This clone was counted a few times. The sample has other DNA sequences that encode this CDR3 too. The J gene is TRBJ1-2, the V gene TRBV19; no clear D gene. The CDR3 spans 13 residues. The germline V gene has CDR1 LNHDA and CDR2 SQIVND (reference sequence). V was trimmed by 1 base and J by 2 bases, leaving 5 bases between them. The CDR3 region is CASSIGGNYGYTF. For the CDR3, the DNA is TGTGCCAGTAGTATAGGAGGCAACTATGGCTACACCTTC.

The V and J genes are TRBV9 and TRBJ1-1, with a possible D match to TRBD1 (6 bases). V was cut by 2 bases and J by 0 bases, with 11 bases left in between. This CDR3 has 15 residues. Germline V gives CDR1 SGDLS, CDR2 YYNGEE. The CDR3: CASSVQGLMNTEAFF. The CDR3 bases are TGTGCCAGCAGCGTCCAGGGGCTCATGAACACTGAAGCTTTCTTT.